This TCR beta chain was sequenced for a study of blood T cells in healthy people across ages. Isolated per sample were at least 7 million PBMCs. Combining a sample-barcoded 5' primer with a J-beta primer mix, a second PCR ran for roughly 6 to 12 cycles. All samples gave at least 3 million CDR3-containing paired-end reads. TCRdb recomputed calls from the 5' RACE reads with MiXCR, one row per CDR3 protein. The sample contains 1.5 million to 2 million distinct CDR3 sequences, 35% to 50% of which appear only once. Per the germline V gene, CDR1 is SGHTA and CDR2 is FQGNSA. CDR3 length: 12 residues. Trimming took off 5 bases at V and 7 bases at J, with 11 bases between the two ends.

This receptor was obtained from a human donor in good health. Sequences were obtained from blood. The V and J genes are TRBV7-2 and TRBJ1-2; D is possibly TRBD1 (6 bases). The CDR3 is CASSNRDLGYTF. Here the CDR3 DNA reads TGTGCCAGCAGCAACAGGGATCTTGGCTACACCTTC.